A selection of T cell receptor beta chains follows, all from one sample in a study of CD8 T cells in Susac syndrome. From the immunoSEQ multiplex PCR reads, TCRdb called clonotypes with MiXCR, one entry per CDR3 protein. The repertoire holds around 180,000 distinct CDR3 sequences, approximately 94% seen once, with over 0.095% in the top ten. Sequenced input: CD4+ T cells from PBMCs. The receptors were gathered from a human donor with Susac syndrome. Each CDR3 is given with its conserved first and last residue. The D gene is left open where the match is weak.

CSASHGGGYTF,TGCAGTGCTAGCCATGGCGGGGGCTACACCTTC,TRBJ1-2,.,TRBV20-1
CSAAKGGVNTIYF,TGCAGTGCGGCCAAGGGGGGAGTAAACACCATATATTTT,TRBJ1-3,.,TRBV20-1
CASSQVDARGDYGYTF,TGTGCCAGCAGCCAAGTGGATGCCAGGGGGGATTATGGCTACACCTTC,TRBJ1-2,TRBD1,TRBV14
CASSYVPELAKNIQYF,TGTGCCAGCAGTTACGTTCCAGAACTAGCCAAAAACATTCAGTACTTC,TRBJ2-4,.,TRBV6-2/TRBV6-3
CASSLGPSGANVLTF,TGTGCCAGCAGCTTGGGGCCCTCTGGGGCCAACGTCCTGACTTTC,TRBJ2-6,.,TRBV5-6
CASSSGGAGDTQYF,TGTGCCAGCAGTAGCGGGGGGGCAGGAGATACGCAGTATTTT,TRBJ2-3,TRBD2,TRBV6-4
CASSRTGPQPQHF,TGTGCCAGCAGTCGGACAGGGCCTCAGCCCCAGCATTTT,TRBJ1-5,TRBD1,TRBV12-3/TRBV12-4
CAISGGSYEQYF,TGTGCCATAAGCGGGGGGTCCTACGAGCAGTACTTC,TRBJ2-7,TRBD2,TRBV10-3
CASSQAGASYGYTF,TGTGCCAGCAGCCAAGCAGGGGCTAGTTATGGCTACACCTTC,TRBJ1-2,.,TRBV3-1
CASSHGSKGVDEQFF,TGTGCCAGTAGCCACGGGTCTAAAGGTGTCGATGAGCAGTTCTTC,TRBJ2-1,.,TRBV19
CSAFPSGLEDTQYF,TGCAGTGCTTTCCCCTCGGGGTTGGAAGATACGCAGTATTTT,TRBJ2-3,.,TRBV20-1
CASSPSNSPLHF,TGTGCCAGCAGTCCATCGAATTCACCCCTCCACTTT,TRBJ1-6,.,TRBV2
CSALPGQGAAYGYTF,TGCAGTGCTCTTCCGGGACAGGGGGCTGCCTATGGCTACACCTTC,TRBJ1-2,TRBD1,TRBV20-1
CASSRDISYNEQFF,TGTGCCAGCAGTCGCGACATCTCCTACAATGAGCAGTTCTTC,TRBJ2-1,.,TRBV6-5
CATSRSTGGNSPLHF,TGTGCCACCAGCAGATCTACAGGAGGTAATTCACCCCTCCACTTT,TRBJ1-6,.,TRBV15
CSAKGRGRPEGEKLFF,TGCAGTGCGAAGGGCCGTGGACGCCCCGAGGGAGAAAAACTGTTTTTT,TRBJ1-4,.,TRBV20-1
CASSQEGVNYGYTF,TGCGCCAGCAGCCAAGAGGGGGTTAACTATGGCTACACCTTC,TRBJ1-2,.,TRBV4-1
CASSEQKGDSNQPQHF,TGTGCCAGCAGTGAACAGAAAGGGGATAGCAATCAGCCCCAGCATTTT,TRBJ1-5,.,TRBV25-1
CASSPGGYSYNEQFF,TGTGCCAGCAGCCCCGGGGGGTATTCCTACAATGAGCAGTTCTTC,TRBJ2-1,TRBD2,TRBV3-1
CAIRGSNQPQHF,TGTGCCATCAGGGGGAGCAATCAGCCCCAGCATTTT,TRBJ1-5,.,TRBV10-3
CSVEIYGNGYTF,TGCAGCGTTGAAATTTATGGAAATGGCTACACCTTC,TRBJ1-2,.,TRBV29-1
CASSLMGGAPFF,TGTGCCAGCAGTTTAATGGGGGGCGCTCCGTTCTTC,TRBJ2-1,.,TRBV27
CATSRATNEKLFF,TGTGCCACCAGCAGAGCAACTAATGAAAAACTGTTTTTT,TRBJ1-4,.,TRBV15
CASSYSTTVNYGYTF,TGTGCCAGCAGTTACTCGACGACAGTAAACTATGGCTACACCTTC,TRBJ1-2,.,TRBV6-6
CASSLRQNYEQYF,TGTGCCAGCAGCCTCAGACAGAACTACGAGCAGTACTTC,TRBJ2-7,.,TRBV7-8
CSAQDGNYGYTF,TGCAGCGCTCAGGACGGTAACTATGGCTACACCTTC,TRBJ1-2,.,TRBV29-1